Below are 31 T cell receptor beta chains sequenced from a single sample in a study of cytomegalovirus exposure and HLA in healthy donors. PCR employed 60 Vbeta and 13 Jbeta primers. Only in-frame clones appear in the TCRdb table, and some are missing; sequencing was by immunoSEQ multiplex PCR. The repertoire holds more than 100,000 clones, with under 10% as singletons. Sequenced material: PBMCs. Receptor source: a woman in her thirties or forties in good health and CMV-seropositive.

The V call is TRBV2, the J call TRBJ1-1, with unresolved D. This CDR3 contains 13 residues. Trimming took off 4 bases at V and 6 bases at J, with 12 bases between the two ends. CDR1 is SNHLY, CDR2 FYNNEI, per germline. CDR3 amino acids: CASSVTWEAEAFF. CDR3 nucleotide sequence: TGTGCCAGCAGTGTCACTTGGGAGGCTGAAGCTTTCTTT.

V gene TRBV11-1 combines with J gene TRBJ2-6, with 8 bases aligning to TRBD2. The junction had 9 bases not matched to a gene; V was cut back by 5 bases and J by 0 bases. CDR1 and CDR2 (germline): SGHAT, FQDESV (reference sequence). The CDR3 spans 18 residues. CDR3: CASSPSAGGFSGANVLTF. In DNA form, the CDR3 reads TGTGCCAGCAGCCCCTCGGCGGGGGGCTTCTCTGGGGCCAACGTCCTGACTTTC.

This rearrangement joins TRBV6-5 to TRBJ1-2; D is ambiguous. The CDR3 runs 14 residues. V was cut by 0 bases and J by 2 bases, with 7 bases left in between. The germline gives CDR1 MNHEY, CDR2 SVGAGI. The CDR3 bases are TGTGCCAGCAGTTACTCGACACAGAACTATGGCTACACCTTC. This sequence encodes CASSYSTQNYGYTF.

This clone was seen only a few times. The germline gene is not matched at one end of the junction; a read error may be the cause. The chain recombines TRBV6-5 with TRBJ1-5; D possibly corresponds to TRBD1 (6 bases). CDR1 and CDR2 (germline): MNHEY, SVGAGI. This CDR3 is 14 amino acids long. The CDR3 loop reads CASSPGHLISPSNF. CDR3 in DNA: TGTGCCAGCAGCCCGGGACACTTAATCAGCCCCAGCAATTTT.

Note on this clone: This sample also contains other DNA sequences that code for the same CDR3. The chain is built from TRBV4-1 and TRBJ2-2; D not resolved. Germline-derived CDR1 and CDR2 are MGHRA and YSYEKL. V lost 0 bases to trimming and J lost 2 bases, with 4 bases between them. The CDR3 covers 14 residues. The CDR3 bases are TGCGCCAGCAGCCAAGACCCTAACACCGGGGAGCTGTTTTTT. Protein: CASSQDPNTGELFF.

The rearrangement links TRBV5-6 to TRBJ2-3; 7 positions agree with TRBD1. This CDR3 contains 13 residues. Germline trimming cut 4 bases from V and 8 bases from J; bases unmatched to any gene: 7. The germline V gene encodes CDR1 SGHDT and CDR2 YYEEEE. The CDR3 here is CASSLPQGTTQYF. The CDR3 nucleotides read TGTGCCAGCAGCCTCCCACAGGGGACTACGCAGTATTTT. The variable domain in full, completed from reference TRBV5-6 and TRBJ2-3, reads DAGVTQSPTHLIKTRGQQVTLRCSPKSGHDTVSWYQQALGQGPQFIFQYYEEEERQRGNFPDRFSGHQFPNYSSELNVNALLLGDSALYLCASSLPQGTTQYFGPGTRLTVL.

This clone has only a few counts. J is TRBJ2-6 and V is TRBV2, with TRBD1 matching 9 bases. V trimming: 9 bases; J trimming: 4 bases; junction bases outside the gene matches: 7. The CDR3 has 15 amino acids. The germline CDR1 and CDR2 sequences are SNHLY and FYNNEI. The CDR3 region has the DNA TGTGCCAGTCAACAGGGGGCGTTAGGGGCCAACGTCCTGACTTTC. Translated: CASQQGALGANVLTF.

A few counts support this clone. The rearrangement uses TRBV19 and TRBJ2-2; 10 bases line up with TRBD2. Germline V lookup: CDR1 LNHDA, CDR2 SQIVND (reference sequence). After removal of 3 bases from V and 3 bases from J, the junction contained 4 bases not matched to a gene. This CDR3 comprises 16 residues. Here the CDR3 reads CASSMVAGGDTGELFF. CDR3 coding DNA: TGTGCCAGTAGTATGGTAGCGGGGGGCGACACCGGGGAGCTGTTTTTT.

The V gene is TRBV19, the J gene TRBJ1-2; TRBD1 is a possible D gene (5 bases). CDR1 LNHDA and CDR2 SQIVND come from the germline V gene (reference sequence). V dropped 6 bases and J dropped 0 bases, with 17 bases sitting between them. The CDR3 consists of 16 residues. CDR3 nucleotide sequence: TGTGCCAGTAGCGGAGGGCGGGGCGGATCTAACTATGGCTACACCTTC. Translation gives CASSGGRGGSNYGYTF.

This clone has just a few counts. This chain joins TRBV2 and TRBJ1-4; 7 positions agree with TRBD1. Losses at the gene ends were 4 bases for V and 8 bases for J; bases not matched to a gene: 7. Germline V CDR1 and CDR2: SNHLY, FYNNEI. CDR3 length: 14 amino acids. The CDR3 loop reads CASSGTGPGEKLFF. The DNA of the CDR3 is TGTGCCAGCAGTGGGACAGGCCCGGGAGAAAAACTGTTTTTT.

The V call is TRBV9, the J call TRBJ2-5; TRBD2 matches at 11 bases. CDR1 SGDLS and CDR2 YYNGEE come from the germline V gene. V was pared by 4 bases and J by 4 bases, with 15 bases of the junction left unmatched. The CDR3 spans 18 residues. This CDR3 is CASSPGGLAGGVGETQYF. CDR3 DNA: TGTGCCAGCAGCCCGGGTGGGCTAGCGGGGGGAGTAGGAGAGACCCAGTACTTC.

V is TRBV19 and J is TRBJ2-5, with TRBD2 matching over 10 bases. The CDR3 spans 14 residues. Germline V gene data show CDR1 as LNHDA and CDR2 as SQIVND (reference sequence). The trim removed 6 bases at V and 7 bases at J, leaving 8 bases unmatched. CDR3 coding DNA: TGTGCCAGTAGGGAGCGGGGGGGCTTTGGGACCCAGTACTTC. Translating gives CASRERGGFGTQYF.

In this sample, this clone turned up many times. The J gene is TRBJ1-2, the V gene TRBV6-5; a possible D gene is TRBD1 (5 bases). Between the trimmed V and J ends, which lost 4 bases and 8 bases, there was a span of 14 bases. This CDR3 contains 13 residues. Germline assignment: CDR1 MNHEY and CDR2 SVGAGI. The CDR3 loop reads CASSSGLGEGYTF. The CDR3 DNA sequence: TGTGCCAGCAGTTCGGGACTTGGCGAGGGCTACACCTTC.

This clone was detected only a few times. The chain uses TRBV6-1 and TRBJ1-2, with D maybe TRBD1 (5 bases). Between the trimmed V and J ends, which lost 5 bases and 8 bases, there was a span of 21 bases. The CDR3 loop spans 15 amino acids. Germline values: CDR1 MNHNS, CDR2 SASEGT. CDR3 region: CASSPRRQTMEGYTF. The CDR3 coding sequence is TGTGCCAGCAGTCCCCGAAGACAGACGATGGAGGGCTACACCTTC.

The chain combines TRBV14 with TRBJ1-1, with D tentatively TRBD1 (6 bases). This CDR3 comprises 14 residues. Germline CDR1 reads SGHDN; CDR2 reads FVKESK. The V end lost 4 bases, the J end lost 7 bases, and 16 bases lay between the germline ends. CDR3 loop: CASSRMGGAGEAFF. The CDR3 DNA reads TGTGCCAGCAGCCGAATGGGGGGGGCGGGTGAAGCTTTCTTT.

The chain links TRBV5-4 to TRBJ2-5, with D possibly being TRBD1 (6 bases). V shed 3 bases and J shed 5 bases, with 11 bases lying between them. Per the germline V gene, CDR1 is SGHNT and CDR2 is YYREEE (reference sequence). This CDR3 spans 13 amino acids. The CDR3 reads CASSSTGRETQYF. CDR3 sequence (DNA): TGTGCCAGCAGCTCTACAGGGCGGGAGACCCAGTACTTC.

This clone came up a few times. V is TRBV18 and J is TRBJ1-5; 9 positions match TRBD1. Germline values: CDR1 KGHSH, CDR2 LQKENI. The CDR3 consists of 17 residues. After removal of 0 bases from V and 4 bases from J, the junction contained 7 bases not matched to a gene. The CDR3 coding sequence is TGTGCCAGCTCACCACCGGGACAGGGAGGAAAAAATCAGCCCCAGCATTTT. The encoded protein is CASSPPGQGGKNQPQHF.

This chain joins TRBV30 and TRBJ2-3; unclear D gene. V was pared by 0 bases and J by 3 bases, with 4 bases between. This CDR3 region has 12 residues. Germline-derived CDR1 and CDR2 are GTSNPN and SVGIG (reference sequence). The CDR3, as DNA: TGTGCCTGGAGTGTCCTAACAGATACGCAGTATTTT. It translates to CAWSVLTDTQYF.

In its sample, this clone was seen a few times. The V and J genes are TRBV7-9 and TRBJ2-5, with 12 bases lining up with TRBD2. The J segment lost 2 bases and the V segment lost 1 base, leaving 5 bases of the junction unmatched. The germline CDR1 and CDR2 sequences are SEHNR and FQNEAQ (reference sequence). The CDR3 has 17 amino acids. CDR3 bases: TGTGCCAGCAGCTTAGGTCGGACTAGCGGGGAACAAGAGACCCAGTACTTC. The encoded protein is CASSLGRTSGEQETQYF.

This sequence joins TRBV28 and TRBJ1-5; perhaps TRBD1 as D (5 bases). Germline V lookup: CDR1 MDHEN, CDR2 SYDVKM. Deletions cut 6 bases from V and 6 bases from J, with 9 bases between. The CDR3 length is 12 residues. Here the CDR3 reads CASRGGAQPQHF. CDR3 nucleotide sequence: TGTGCCAGCAGAGGAGGGGCTCAGCCCCAGCATTTT.

CDR3 bases: TGCGCCAGCAGCTTGGGCGGGGGGGCCGAGGAGACCCAGTACTTC. Translation: CASSLGGGAEETQYF. The chain carries TRBV5-1 and TRBJ2-5; 9 nucleotides line up with TRBD2. The CDR3 is made up of 15 amino acids. Trimming at V came to 0 bases and at J to 5 bases, leaving 5 bases not matched to a gene. Germline V gene sequence: CDR1 SGHRS, CDR2 YFSETQ.

The chain couples TRBV15 to TRBJ1-4; D is undetermined. There are 13 residues in the CDR3. Between the trimmed V and J ends, which lost 0 bases and 8 bases, there was a span of 7 bases. CDR1 and CDR2 (germline): LNHNV, YYDKDF (reference sequence). CDR3 bases: TGTGCCACCAGCAGAGATGTGGAGGAAAAACTGTTTTTT. Protein sequence: CATSRDVEEKLFF. Combining the CDR3 with reference TRBV15 and TRBJ1-4 gives the whole variable domain DAMVIQNPRYQVTQFGKPVTLSCSQTLNHNVMYWYQQKSSQAPKLLFHYYDKDFNNEADTPDNFQSRRPNTSFCFLDIRSPGLGDTAMYLCATSRDVEEKLFFGSGTQLSVL.

The J gene is TRBJ2-5, the V gene TRBV7-2; D uncertain. The CDR3 length is 15 residues. V was shortened by 1 base and J by 2 bases, with 11 bases between the two germline ends. CDR1 SGHTA and CDR2 FQGNSA come from the germline V gene. DNA of the CDR3: TGTGCCAGCAGCTTAGGTGCGGCTGCTCAAGAGACCCAGTACTTC. Translating gives CASSLGAAAQETQYF.

This clone was counted between two and nine times. The chain has TRBV19 and TRBJ2-1; the D gene is possibly TRBD2 (6 bases). The CDR3 covers 12 residues. Per the germline V gene, CDR1 is LNHDA and CDR2 is SQIVND (reference sequence). Trimming removed 3 bases from V and 10 bases from J, with 10 bases in between. The CDR3 DNA sequence: TGTGCCAGTAGTATGGCGGGAAGGGAGCAGTTCTTC. Translation gives CASSMAGREQFF.

On this clone: Germline is not matched at one junction end, which may reflect a read error. Within the sample, other DNA sequences also encode this same CDR3. The rearrangement joins TRBV5-1 to TRBJ2-3; D perhaps matches TRBD2 (6 bases). Germline loops: CDR1 SGHRS, CDR2 YFSETQ. The CDR3 is made up of 14 amino acids. The DNA for the CDR3 is TGCGCTAGCAGCGAGGGACTGTACACAGATACGCAGTATTTT. Its translation is CASSEGLYTDTQYF.

A few counts support this clone. The genes are TRBV7-2 and TRBJ2-5; TRBD2 aligns across 10 bases. The CDR3 loop spans 16 amino acids. Trimming took 3 bases from V and 4 from J; bases not matched to a gene: 8. Germline V gene data show CDR1 as SGHTA and CDR2 as FQGNSA. The CDR3 loop is CASSLGLAGARETQYF. The CDR3 DNA sequence: TGTGCCAGCAGCTTGGGTCTAGCGGGGGCAAGAGAGACCCAGTACTTC.

This clone was recorded a few times. The chain couples TRBV14 to TRBJ2-5; D is ambiguous. The CDR3 is 16 residues long. The ends were cut back, 0 bases at V and 3 bases at J, with 14 bases in the middle. Germline CDR1 reads SGHDN; CDR2 reads FVKESK. CDR3 residues: CASSQDRSFGEETQYF. The CDR3 nucleotides are TGTGCCAGCAGCCAAGATCGGTCTTTCGGTGAAGAGACCCAGTACTTC.

This rearrangement joins TRBV5-6 to TRBJ2-7, with 7 bases aligning to TRBD2. V lost 3 bases, J lost 2 bases, and 8 bases stayed unmatched. The CDR3 covers 15 residues. Germline CDR1 is SGHDT and CDR2 is YYEEEE. CDR3 nucleotide sequence: TGTGCCAGCAGCTCCTTGGGGGGGTCGGCCTACGAGCAGTACTTC. This sequence encodes CASSSLGGSAYEQYF.

The V gene is TRBV7-9, the J gene TRBJ2-7; 10 nucleotides match TRBD2. V lost 0 bases, J lost 5 bases, and 7 bases stayed unmatched. This CDR3 comprises 16 residues. CDR1 and CDR2 from the germline V gene are SEHNR and FQNEAQ (reference sequence). The CDR3 region is CASSLALASGGDEQYF. The DNA for the CDR3 is TGTGCCAGCAGCTTAGCCCTGGCTAGCGGGGGAGACGAGCAGTACTTC.

V gene TRBV5-1 combines with J gene TRBJ1-2, with D unresolved. Germline loops: CDR1 SGHRS, CDR2 YFSETQ. The CDR3 runs 14 residues. V was pared by 0 bases and J by 2 bases, with 8 bases between. The CDR3: CASSLGAENYGYTF. The CDR3 coding sequence is TGCGCCAGCAGCTTGGGTGCGGAGAACTATGGCTACACCTTC.

This clone has a handful of counts. The genes are TRBV4-3 and TRBJ2-5, with 9 nucleotides matching TRBD2. Germline values: CDR1 LGHNA, CDR2 YSLEER. This CDR3 comprises 16 residues. The trim removed 6 bases at V and 3 bases at J, leaving 11 bases unmatched. The CDR3 is CASRPYLTSGEETQYF. In nucleotides, the CDR3 is TGCGCCAGCAGGCCATACTTGACTAGCGGAGAAGAGACCCAGTACTTC.